This T cell receptor beta chain was sequenced in a study of CD8 T cells in ankylosing spondylitis. V lost 0 bases to trimming and J lost 3 bases, with 10 bases between them. This CDR3 contains 15 residues. From germline, CDR1 is LGHDT and CDR2 YNNKEL (reference sequence). In this sample, this clonotype turned up a few times. Antigen unknown. Generation of TCR beta libraries employed quantitative 5'-RACE incorporating molecular barcodes. MiXCR, run by TCRdb on the 5' RACE reads, gives a single entry per CDR3 protein. The sample lists about 180,000 distinct CDR3 sequences; around 9.6% were seen once. Study-level findings and limits: Among TCR beta sequences, a motif of under 10 highly homologous variants appeared characteristic of ankylosing spondylitis blood. Matched ankylosing spondylitis synovial fluid reportedly contained a significantly enriched population of disease-linked clones. Previously reported in reactive arthritis synovial fluid and blood were some of the motif variants.

The sequencing input was blood, either unsorted or a sorted T cell fraction (not recorded which). The sequence was obtained from a female donor with ankylosing spondylitis or in good health (not recorded which). The rearrangement links TRBV3-1 to TRBJ2-3; D not resolved. The CDR3 DNA reads TGTGCCAGCAGCCAAGATCCGGACGGTACAGATACGCAGTATTTT. It translates to CASSQDPDGTDTQYF.